This T cell receptor beta chain was recorded in a study of human T cells and chemical hapten exposure. Time point described: pre-sensitization, week 0. The treatment is: therapeutic diphenylcyclopropenone sensitization with weekly scalp DPC. This clonotype was observed a few times. TCRdb re-derived calls from the RACE reads in MiXCR, one entry per CDR3 protein. Found here are 85,000 to 130,000 distinct CDR3 sequences, around 12% of them singletons; the top ten hold 1.6%. The CDR3 contains 15 residues. V was clipped by 8 bases and J by 2 bases; unmatched bases: 6. Germline lookup yields CDR1 MNHEY and CDR2 SVGAGI.

The V and J genes are TRBV6-5 and TRBJ1-2; 12 bases fit TRBD1. This TCR was recovered from a woman between 50 and 59 years old with alopecia areata. Some clones in this sample may be carry-over from other donors' samples. Sequencing was performed on whole blood, taken in connection with sensitization to the hapten diphenylcyclopropenone (DPC). CDR3 nucleotide sequence: TGTGCCAGCTGGCCGGGACAGGGGGCGAACTATGGCTACACCTTC. This sequence encodes CASWPGQGANYGYTF.